Listed here are 30 T cell receptor beta chains from one sample, sequenced in a study of blood T cell repertoires in COVID-19 (dated by TCRdb to between 2020 and 2021). The library was generated by the immunoSEQ multiplex PCR assay. What TCRdb holds here is the immuneACCESS table cut down to in-frame rearrangements. Part of the clones is not present; checked against another copy, under half of the missing clones reflect an unresolved V gene, and the others are unexplained. Recorded for this sample are about 150,000 clones; 80% to 90% of them occurred a single time. Jointly, the top ten make up roughly 8% of the sample. Material: peripheral blood. The receptors derive from a human donor with acute or convalescent COVID-19. The donor label of this sample is uncertain.

The chain couples TRBV14 to TRBJ1-1; 8 positions agree with TRBD1. The length of the CDR3 is 15 residues. V lost 4 bases and J lost 0; bases outside the gene matches: 4. Per the germline V gene, CDR1 is SGHDN and CDR2 is FVKESK. The chain's CDR3 is CASSPRTGMNTEAFF. The CDR3 region has the DNA TGTGCCAGCAGCCCCCGGACAGGGATGAACACTGAAGCTTTCTTT.

This chain links TRBV4-2 with TRBJ1-5, with TRBD1 as a possible D gene (6 bases). This CDR3 comprises 18 residues. CDR1 is LGHNA, CDR2 YNFKEQ, per germline. The V and J ends lost 4 bases and 0 bases respectively, with 19 bases between them. The CDR3 DNA sequence: TGTGCCAGCAGCCTCCGAGGGGGGGAAGGATATAGCAATCAGCCCCAGCATTTT. The encoded protein is CASSLRGGEGYSNQPQHF.

The rearrangement uses TRBV19 and TRBJ1-5; TRBD1 is a possible D gene (6 bases). This CDR3 is built from 17 residues. CDR1 LNHDA and CDR2 SQIVND come from the germline V gene (reference sequence). Trimming left V 6 bases short and J 0 bases short, with 18 bases between. In nucleotides, the CDR3 is TGTGCCAGTAGCGCCCGACAGGCTCTTTATAGCAATCAGCCCCAGCATTTT. Translating gives CASSARQALYSNQPQHF.

The chain carries TRBV18 and TRBJ2-7; 8 bases agree with TRBD2. Germline V gene sequence: CDR1 KGHSH, CDR2 LQKENI. This CDR3 is built from 14 residues. Trimming removed 6 bases from V and 6 bases from J; junction bases left unmatched: 10. CDR3 sequence reads: CASSPYGGEGEQYV. CDR3 sequence (DNA): TGTGCCAGCTCCCCCTACGGGGGGGAGGGCGAGCAGTACGTC.

The J gene is TRBJ2-1, the V gene TRBV7-8, with a weak D call TRBD1 (7 bases). Germline values: CDR1 SGHVS, CDR2 FQNEAQ. This CDR3 has 15 residues. The V end was cut by 1 base, the J end by 5 bases, with 12 bases between. CDR3: CASSLEAGGHNEQFF. In DNA, the CDR3 is TGTGCCAGCAGCTTAGAGGCAGGGGGGCACAATGAGCAGTTCTTC.

The chain carries TRBV10-1 and TRBJ2-5; D gene unclear. V was clipped by 3 bases and J by 2 bases, with 7 bases between them. This CDR3 comprises 13 residues. CDR1 WNHNN and CDR2 SYGVQD come from the germline V gene (reference sequence). This CDR3 reads CASSDRLQETQYF. The CDR3 region has the DNA TGCGCCAGCAGTGACCGGTTACAAGAGACCCAGTACTTC.

The rearrangement links TRBV21-1 to TRBJ1-6; the table's D gene call, TRBD1, was not cross checked with the DNA. TRBV21-1 is described as a pseudogene. The CDR3 totals 16 residues. The CDR3 loop is CASSRRDRAKRSPLHF. CDR3 DNA sequence: TGTGCCAGCAGCAGGAGGGACAGGGCTAAACGTTCACCCCTCCACTTT.

V is TRBV2 and J is TRBJ2-2; tentatively, D is TRBD2 (6 bases). The V gene's germline CDR1 is SNHLY and CDR2 FYNNEI. This CDR3 comprises 13 residues. CDR3 loop: CAGRTTNTGELFF. In nucleotides, the CDR3 is TGTGCGGGACGGACTACGAACACCGGGGAGCTGTTTTTT.

This clone was seen once. The chain links TRBV6-4 to TRBJ2-7, with D perhaps TRBD2 (6 bases). From germline, CDR1 is MRHNA and CDR2 SNTAGT. CDR3 length equals 16 residues. V lost 0 bases and J lost 3, with 15 bases in between. The CDR3 coding sequence is TGTGCCAGCAGTGACTCGGGGGGTGATCCCCACTACGAGCAGTACGTC. Translated: CASSDSGGDPHYEQYV.

As DNA, the CDR3 is TGCGCCAGCAGTGAGTCCTATTATCAGCCCCAGCATTTT. Amino acid sequence: CASSESYYQPQHF. This chain links TRBV10-2 with TRBJ1-5; D not resolved. V dropped 0 bases and J dropped 5 bases, with 5 bases sitting between them. CDR1 WSHSY and CDR2 SAAADI come from the germline V gene. This CDR3 comprises 13 residues.

This chain connects TRBV9 to TRBJ2-7; 8 positions match TRBD1. The CDR3 totals 15 residues. J was trimmed by 4 bases and V by 0 bases; bases with no gene match: 6. Germline-derived CDR1 and CDR2 are SGDLS and YYNGEE. Here the CDR3 reads CASSVEGTGLYEQYF. The CDR3 bases are TGTGCCAGCAGCGTAGAGGGGACAGGACTGTACGAGCAGTACTTC.

J is TRBJ1-5 and V is TRBV5-4; 8 bases match TRBD1. Germline V gene sequence: CDR1 SGHNT, CDR2 YYREEE (reference sequence). CDR3 length: 15 residues. Losses at the gene ends were 2 bases for V and 6 bases for J; bases not matched to a gene: 7. The CDR3 protein is CASSFLGTGSQPQHF. The CDR3 nucleotides are TGTGCCAGCAGCTTCCTTGGGACAGGTAGTCAGCCCCAGCATTTT.

The rearrangement joins TRBV6-6 to TRBJ1-6; the D is unclear. Germline-derived CDR1 and CDR2 are MNHNY and SVGAGI (reference sequence). The CDR3 runs to 15 residues. V gave up 2 bases and J gave up 7 bases, with 12 bases separating them. CDR3 region: CASSYQVGENSPLHF. CDR3 nucleotide sequence: TGTGCCAGCAGTTACCAAGTGGGAGAGAATTCACCCCTCCACTTT.

There are a few counts of this clone. This chain joins TRBV27 and TRBJ2-7, with 11 bases identical to TRBD1. This CDR3 is built from 15 residues. V gave up 4 bases and J gave up 3 bases; unmatched junction bases: 5. Germline assignment: CDR1 MNHEY and CDR2 SMNVEV (reference sequence). The CDR3 region is CASSYGQGAYYEQYF. The DNA for the CDR3 is TGTGCCAGCAGTTACGGACAGGGGGCCTACTACGAGCAGTACTTC.

This clone was found once. The chain carries TRBV2 and TRBJ1-2; D is unclear. CDR1 and CDR2 (germline): SNHLY, FYNNEI. The CDR3 covers 16 residues. Trimming pared 2 bases from V and 4 bases from J, leaving 17 bases between. The CDR3 is CASSEPDGLAGYGYTF. In nucleotides, the CDR3 is TGTGCCAGCAGTGAACCGGACGGTCTGGCGGGCTATGGCTACACCTTC.

The CDR3 DNA follows: TGTGCCAGCAGCCCCGGGTTACGGCAGCCCCAGCATTTT. Translating it yields CASSPGLRQPQHF. The gene calls are TRBV11-2 and TRBJ1-5; the D is unclear. Germline lookup yields CDR1 SGHAT and CDR2 FQNNGV. The CDR3 is 13 amino acids. V lost 5 bases and J 7 bases, leaving 12 bases between the germline ends.

This chain uses TRBV24-1 with TRBJ1-2; TRBD1 is a possible D gene (6 bases). CDR1 is KGHDR and CDR2 is SFDVKD in the germline V gene. V dropped 10 bases and J dropped 1 base, with 18 bases sitting between them. The CDR3 length is 15 residues. The CDR3 is CATYGGGENNYGYTF. The CDR3 nucleotides are TGTGCCACTTACGGAGGGGGGGAAAATAACTATGGCTACACCTTC.

V usage is TRBV2 and J usage is TRBJ1-2, with D perhaps TRBD1 (5 bases). The CDR3 runs to 11 residues. Deletions cut 8 bases from V and 10 bases from J, with 14 bases between. From germline, CDR1 is SNHLY and CDR2 FYNNEI. CDR3 sequence: CASSDSVFYTF. CDR3 coding DNA: TGTGCCAGCTCAGACAGCGTTTTCTACACCTTC.

The chain carries TRBV2 and TRBJ2-4, with D possibly TRBD1 on 6 matching bases. CDR1 is SNHLY, CDR2 FYNNEI, per germline. The CDR3 totals 15 residues. Trimming left V 4 bases short and J 6 bases short, with 16 bases between. The CDR3 DNA is TGTGCCAGCAGTGCGCTTCAGGGGTTGGGAAACATTCAGTACTTC. Translated, it gives CASSALQGLGNIQYF.

This clone appeared once. This chain joins TRBV7-2 and TRBJ2-5; unclear D gene. In germline, CDR1 is SGHTA, CDR2 FQGNSA. The CDR3 totals 11 residues. The V gene lost 5 bases and the J gene lost 2 bases, with 3 bases spanning the gap. CDR3 protein: CASSLQETQYF. As DNA, the CDR3 is TGTGCCAGCAGCCTTCAAGAGACCCAGTACTTC.

The rearrangement links TRBV27 to TRBJ1-6, with D uncertain. The germline V gene encodes CDR1 MNHEY and CDR2 SMNVEV (reference sequence). The V end lost 1 base, the J end lost 7 bases, and 11 bases lay between the germline ends. The CDR3 consists of 15 residues. CDR3 residues: CASSLWSAPNSPLHF. Here the CDR3 DNA reads TGTGCCAGCAGTTTATGGAGTGCACCCAATTCACCCCTCCACTTT.

This clone was counted many times. V and J are TRBV6-5 and TRBJ1-1; D call uncertain. CDR3 length: 14 amino acids. V lost 7 bases and J lost 4, with 16 bases in between. Germline CDR1 is MNHEY and CDR2 is SVGAGI. For the CDR3, the DNA is TGTGCCAGCAAATCCGGGAGCCCCAGCACTGAAGCTTTCTTT. Translation gives CASKSGSPSTEAFF.

This clone was recorded at least ten times. The CDR3 loop reads CASSEEQGLRQPQHF. CDR3 nucleotides: TGTGCCAGCAGTGAAGAACAGGGGTTGCGACAGCCCCAGCATTTT. This chain joins TRBV2 and TRBJ1-5; TRBD1 matches at 7 bases. The CDR3 covers 15 residues. With V trimmed by 1 base and J by 7 bases, 7 bases remained unmatched. Per the germline V gene, CDR1 is SNHLY and CDR2 is FYNNEI.

This clone was seen only a few times. This chain links TRBV2 with TRBJ2-2, with 7 bases lining up with TRBD1. The CDR3 is made up of 14 amino acids. In germline, CDR1 is SNHLY, CDR2 FYNNEI. Trimming cost V 6 bases and J 4 bases; bases outside gene matches: 5. This CDR3 reads CASRGDSRTGELFF. The CDR3, as DNA: TGTGCCAGCAGAGGGGACAGTCGCACCGGGGAGCTGTTTTTT.

This chain connects TRBV29-1 to TRBJ2-7; 9 nucleotides line up with TRBD1. The CDR3 spans 13 residues. CDR1 and CDR2 (germline): SQVTM, ANQGSEA. V lost 5 bases, J lost 5 bases, and 7 bases stayed unmatched. CDR3 sequence (DNA): TGCAGCGTTCAAGGACAGGGGAGAGACGAGCAGTACTTC. Its protein is CSVQGQGRDEQYF.

The chain joins TRBV27 to TRBJ1-1; the match to TRBD1 covers 7 bases. The CDR3 covers 15 residues. CDR1 MNHEY and CDR2 SMNVEV come from the germline V gene (reference sequence). The V gene end was trimmed by 4 bases and the J gene end by 3 bases; junction bases not matched to a gene: 8. CDR3 DNA: TGTGCCAGCAGTTCCCGACAGGGTTTGTACACTGAAGCTTTCTTT. Translation: CASSSRQGLYTEAFF.

The chain has TRBV10-3 and TRBJ2-2; no firm D call. Germline assignment: CDR1 ENHRY and CDR2 SYGVKD. CDR3 length: 15 residues. The V and J ends lost 3 bases and 1 base respectively, with 9 bases between them. This CDR3 is CAISDPGWNTGELFF. CDR3 nucleotide sequence: TGTGCCATCAGTGACCCAGGCTGGAACACCGGGGAGCTGTTTTTT.

The J gene is TRBJ2-3, the V gene TRBV19, with a possible D match to TRBD2 (5 bases). The germline gives CDR1 LNHDA, CDR2 SQIVND (reference sequence). CDR3 length: 15 residues. Trimming stripped 1 base from V and 0 bases from J, with 8 bases between. The CDR3 loop reads CASSIAGYSTDTQYF. The CDR3 nucleotides are TGTGCCAGTAGTATAGCGGGGTACAGCACAGATACGCAGTATTTT.

The gene calls are TRBV5-5 and TRBJ2-7, with TRBD1 matching 9 bases. V lost 0 bases and J lost 2; bases outside the gene matches: 12. CDR3 size: 18 residues. The V gene's germline CDR1 is SGHKS and CDR2 YYEKEE (reference sequence). This chain's CDR3 is CASSLVRTGDLGAYEQYV. In nucleotides, the CDR3 is TGTGCCAGCAGCTTGGTACGGACAGGGGATCTGGGGGCCTACGAGCAGTACGTC.

The rearrangement links TRBV2 to TRBJ2-7; TRBD1 agrees at 9 bases. The CDR3 loop spans 14 amino acids. With V trimmed by 7 bases and J by 4 bases, 8 bases remained unmatched. Germline V gene data show CDR1 as SNHLY and CDR2 as FYNNEI. The CDR3 coding sequence is TGTGCCAGCAAGGAAGGGACAGGGTTGTACGAGCAGTACGTC. As protein: CASKEGTGLYEQYV.